These 26 T cell receptor beta chains share one sample of origin, sequenced in a study of cytomegalovirus exposure and HLA in healthy donors. PCR involved 60 Vbeta and 13 Jbeta primers. Libraries were prepared by immunoSEQ multiplex PCR; TCRdb keeps only in-frame clonotypes and omits some of them. The repertoire holds 95,000 to 110,000 clones, with more than 70% as singletons. The material sequenced was PBMCs. The receptors stem from a man aged 18 to 35 in good health and CMV-seronegative.

This clone was detected only a few times. The gene calls are TRBV4-1 and TRBJ1-1; D gene unclear. V lost 6 bases, J lost 1 base, and 12 bases lay in between. This CDR3 spans 14 amino acids. CDR1 is MGHRA and CDR2 is YSYEKL in the germline V gene. In nucleotides, the CDR3 is TGCGCCAGCAGACCATTGGAGGGGAACACTGAAGCTTTCTTT. This encodes CASRPLEGNTEAFF.

This clone occurred once. The chain combines TRBV5-1 with TRBJ2-7, with TRBD2 as a possible D gene (5 bases). CDR1 is SGHRS, CDR2 YFSETQ, per germline. The germline V and J ends were trimmed by 10 bases and 2 bases, with 19 bases remaining between them. This CDR3 has 14 amino acids. DNA for the CDR3: TGCGCCTCCCGACGCGGGCCGAGCACCTACGAGCAGTACTTC. Translating gives CASRRGPSTYEQYF.

This clone was recorded a few times. The CDR3 region has the DNA TGTGCCAGCCACCTGGTGGCCTCTAACACTGAAGCTTTCTTT. It specifies CASHLVASNTEAFF. The gene calls are TRBV5-6 and TRBJ1-1; D is undetermined. CDR1 and CDR2 from the germline V gene are SGHDT and YYEEEE. The length of the CDR3 is 14 residues. V lost 7 bases, J lost 2 bases, and 15 bases lay in between.

This clone was observed a single time. The chain couples TRBV18 to TRBJ1-3; D is ambiguous. Trimming shortened V by 1 base and J by 5 bases, and 12 bases separated the two germline ends. CDR3 length equals 15 residues. Germline V CDR1 and CDR2: KGHSH, LQKENI. As DNA, the CDR3 is TGTGCCAGCTCACCACGGCACACATCCCGAAACACCATATATTTT. Its protein is CASSPRHTSRNTIYF.

Turning to this clone: The same CDR3 arises from other DNA sequences in this sample as well. The V gene is TRBV9, the J gene TRBJ2-7; 9 bases align to TRBD2. This CDR3 contains 14 residues. Germline trimming cut 0 bases from V and 4 bases from J; bases unmatched to any gene: 2. CDR1 is SGDLS and CDR2 is YYNGEE in the germline V gene. CDR3 DNA: TGTGCCAGCAGCGTAGCCAGCGGGGGGTACGAGCAGTACTTC. This codes for CASSVASGGYEQYF.

The J gene is TRBJ2-3, the V gene TRBV10-2, with 9 bases identical to TRBD2. The germline gives CDR1 WSHSY, CDR2 SAAADI. There are 18 residues in the CDR3. The J segment lost 2 bases and the V segment lost 5 bases, leaving 14 bases of the junction unmatched. The CDR3 protein is CASSLGGGLAGTTDTQYF. The CDR3 coding sequence is TGCGCCAGCAGTTTGGGGGGGGGCCTAGCGGGGACCACAGATACGCAGTATTTT.

This chain joins TRBV27 and TRBJ2-2; tentatively, D is TRBD2 (5 bases). This CDR3 comprises 14 residues. V was trimmed by 4 bases and J by 0 bases, leaving 6 bases between them. Germline V gene data show CDR1 as MNHEY and CDR2 as SMNVEV (reference sequence). CDR3 DNA: TGTGCCAGCAGTTCCGGGGCGAACACCGGGGAGCTGTTTTTT. It specifies CASSSGANTGELFF.

This rearrangement joins TRBV19 to TRBJ2-3, with 13 nucleotides matching TRBD2. Germline CDR1 reads LNHDA; CDR2 reads SQIVND (reference sequence). V lost 9 bases and J lost 6; bases outside the gene matches: 6. There are 14 residues in the CDR3. CDR3 nucleotides: TGTGCCAGCCAACTAGCGGGGGGGCCGGATACGCAGTATTTT. Translating it yields CASQLAGGPDTQYF.

Notes on this clone: At one boundary the junction diverges from the germline segment, which might be a read error. The chain links TRBV7-9 to TRBJ2-5; the D is unclear. Germline CDR1 reads SEHNR; CDR2 reads FQNEAQ (reference sequence). The CDR3 is made up of 12 amino acids. CDR3 amino acids: CSSSKTGETQYF. CDR3 DNA: TGTTCCAGCAGCAAAACCGGGGAGACCCAGTACTTC.

The chain recombines TRBV28 with TRBJ2-1; 10 bases agree with TRBD1. J gave up 4 bases and V 3 bases, and 3 bases lay outside the gene matches. This CDR3 comprises 15 residues. Germline V gene data show CDR1 as MDHEN and CDR2 as SYDVKM. CDR3 in DNA: TGTGCCAGCAGTTTCGACAGGGGGCCATACAATGAGCAGTTCTTC. Its translation: CASSFDRGPYNEQFF.

The genes are TRBV9 and TRBJ2-5; maybe TRBD2 (5 bases). This CDR3 has 15 residues. Trimming shortened V by 0 bases and J by 3 bases, and 12 bases separated the two germline ends. Germline V lookup: CDR1 SGDLS, CDR2 YYNGEE. The CDR3 here is CASSVDGTSKETQYF. CDR3 DNA: TGTGCCAGCAGCGTAGATGGCACTAGTAAAGAGACCCAGTACTTC.

A few counts support this clone. J is TRBJ2-7 and V is TRBV27; D unclear. The V gene's germline CDR1 is MNHEY and CDR2 SMNVEV (reference sequence). The CDR3 loop spans 10 amino acids. V was clipped by 4 bases and J by 5 bases, with 3 bases between them. CDR3 sequence: CASSSDEQYF. The DNA for the CDR3 is TGTGCCAGCAGTTCCGACGAGCAGTACTTC.

V is TRBV7-2 and J is TRBJ2-3; no clear D. CDR3 size: 11 residues. Germline loops: CDR1 SGHTA, CDR2 FQGNSA. Trimming took 3 bases from V and 5 from J, leaving 3 bases between them. CDR3 bases: TGTGCCAGCAGCTTTATAGATACGCAGTATTTT. Amino acids: CASSFIDTQYF.

J is TRBJ2-7 and V is TRBV6-1; TRBD2 matches at 7 bases. V dropped 1 base and J dropped 1; count of bases not matched to a gene: 7. This CDR3 has 16 residues. Germline V lookup: CDR1 MNHNS, CDR2 SASEGT. For the CDR3, the DNA is TGTGCCAGCAGTGAAGAATTTGGCGGGGGATCCTACGAGCAGTACTTC. Protein sequence: CASSEEFGGGSYEQYF.

Note on this clone: Other DNA sequences of this sample code for an identical CDR3. The gene calls are TRBV14 and TRBJ2-2, with D possibly being TRBD2 (6 bases). Germline V gene data show CDR1 as SGHDN and CDR2 as FVKESK. The CDR3 sequence is 15 residues long. V dropped 1 base and J dropped 4 bases, with 10 bases sitting between them. CDR3 protein: CASSQVGGSTGELFF. Written as DNA, the CDR3 is TGTGCCAGCAGCCAAGTCGGGGGAAGCACCGGGGAGCTGTTTTTT. Together with reference TRBV14 and TRBJ2-2, the CDR3 gives the full variable domain: EAGVTQFPSHSVIEKGQTVTLRCDPISGHDNLYWYRRVMGKEIKFLLHFVKESKQDESGMPNNRFLAERTGGTYSTLKVQPAELEDSGVYFCASSQVGGSTGELFFGEGSRLTVL.

This clone came up many times. The chain's CDR3 is CASSPRGLGDTQYF. The CDR3 DNA is TGTGCCAGCAGCCCGCGGGGGCTGGGGGATACGCAGTATTTT. The J gene is TRBJ2-3, the V gene TRBV14; a possible D gene is TRBD2 (7 bases). The germline V gene encodes CDR1 SGHDN and CDR2 FVKESK. The CDR3 spans 14 residues. The V and J ends lost 4 bases and 6 bases respectively, with 14 bases between them.

The genes are TRBV4-3 and TRBJ1-1; D remains ambiguous. This CDR3 is built from 13 residues. V lost 4 bases, J lost 3 bases, and 9 bases lay in between. CDR1 is LGHNA, CDR2 YSLEER, per germline. In DNA form, the CDR3 reads TGCGCCAGCAGCCGCTCAGTGGACACTGAAGCTTTCTTT. Its translation: CASSRSVDTEAFF.

The chain carries TRBV6-1 and TRBJ2-3, with TRBD1 matching over 7 bases. The CDR3 loop spans 14 amino acids. Trimming removed 6 bases from V and 6 bases from J; junction bases left unmatched: 9. The germline V gene encodes CDR1 MNHNS and CDR2 SASEGT. CDR3 loop: CASRGQPFSDTQYF. DNA for the CDR3: TGTGCCAGCAGGGGACAGCCTTTTTCGGATACGCAGTATTTT.

The chain links TRBV9 to TRBJ2-2, with D maybe TRBD2 (5 bases). Germline V gene sequence: CDR1 SGDLS, CDR2 YYNGEE. Trimming left V 2 bases short and J 5 bases short, with 13 bases between. The CDR3 totals 15 residues. CDR3 protein: CASSVRAGGTGELFF. The CDR3 nucleotides are TGTGCCAGCAGCGTTAGGGCAGGAGGAACCGGGGAGCTGTTTTTT.

This chain connects TRBV6-4 to TRBJ2-3, with 7 bases identical to TRBD2. The CDR3 is made up of 16 amino acids. The germline CDR1 and CDR2 sequences are MRHNA and SNTAGT. V shed 4 bases, J shed 0 bases, and the junction held 7 bases outside the gene matches. The CDR3 DNA sequence: TGTGCCAGCAGTGGATTAGCGGGTGTTAGCACAGATACGCAGTATTTT. Translation gives CASSGLAGVSTDTQYF.

The genes are TRBV7-3 and TRBJ1-1; tentatively, D is TRBD1 (5 bases). Germline lookup yields CDR1 SGHTA and CDR2 FQGTGA. This CDR3 has 16 amino acids. With 1 base removed from V and 6 bases from J, the gap between germline ends came to 18 bases. This CDR3 reads CASSLSVGGAGAEAFF. In DNA form, the CDR3 reads TGTGCCAGCAGCTTAAGTGTCGGCGGGGCAGGCGCTGAAGCTTTCTTT.

The chain uses TRBV6-5 and TRBJ2-7; weak D call: TRBD2 (5 bases). With 6 bases removed from V and 6 bases from J, the gap between germline ends came to 12 bases. The CDR3 extends over 12 amino acids. CDR1 and CDR2 (germline): MNHEY, SVGAGI. The CDR3 nucleotides are TGTGCCAGCAGGACTCCGGGGTCCGAGCAGTACTTC. Its translation: CASRTPGSEQYF.

The rearrangement joins TRBV4-1 to TRBJ1-2; D gene ambiguous. Germline V gives CDR1 MGHRA, CDR2 YSYEKL. V dropped 0 bases and J dropped 0 bases, with 8 bases sitting between them. CDR3 length: 15 amino acids. The CDR3 reads CASSQEVHANYGYTF. DNA of the CDR3: TGCGCCAGCAGCCAAGAAGTACACGCTAACTATGGCTACACCTTC.

This clone was picked up a small number of times. The chain recombines TRBV5-5 with TRBJ2-1, with D perhaps TRBD2 (6 bases). Germline values: CDR1 SGHKS, CDR2 YYEKEE (reference sequence). The V end was cut by 2 bases, the J end by 8 bases, with 11 bases between. The CDR3 runs to 13 residues. CDR3: CASSFGGVDEQFF. The CDR3 DNA reads TGTGCCAGCAGCTTCGGAGGGGTTGATGAGCAGTTCTTC.

The chain joins TRBV7-9 to TRBJ1-3; D call uncertain. The germline CDR1 and CDR2 sequences are SEHNR and FQNEAQ (reference sequence). With 4 bases removed from V and 3 bases from J, the gap between germline ends came to 4 bases. This CDR3 has 12 amino acids. The CDR3 region has the DNA TGTGCCAGCAGCTCCTTTGGAAACACCATATATTTT. Encoded protein: CASSSFGNTIYF.

By sample fraction, this clone is medium-sized. V usage is TRBV7-9 and J usage is TRBJ1-2; the D gene is possibly TRBD1 (5 bases). This CDR3 region has 13 residues. Germline-derived CDR1 and CDR2 are SEHNR and FQNEAQ (reference sequence). Trimming cost V 8 bases and J 4 bases, with 14 bases left between them. The CDR3 is CASEAGGTYGYTF. The CDR3 nucleotides read TGTGCCAGCGAGGCCGGCGGGACCTATGGCTACACCTTC.